These T cell receptor beta chains were read from a single sample in a study of shared clonotypes between healthy human individuals. TCRdb's table, derived via immunoSEQ multiplex PCR, lists solely in-frame clones and lacks some. Here the sample spans 2,500,000 or so clones, 85% to 95% being singletons. Material for sequencing was naive CD4+ T cells from PBMCs. These receptors were obtained from a man aged 18 to 29 in good health. Some clones in this sample may be carry-over from other donors' samples. The CDR3 runs from the conserved cysteine through the conserved F or W. The order of the fields is V gene, D gene, J gene, clone size, CDR3 protein, CDR3 DNA. The D gene is left open where the match is weak. Expanded clones get a size class; other rows say once, few or many, or leave the size out.

TRBV7-8	.	TRBJ2-1	.	CASSFYGKQFF	TGTGCCAGCAGCTTTTATGGAAAGCAGTTCTTC
TRBV5-6	.	TRBJ2-5	.	CASSLLYSGGTQYF	TGTGCCAGCAGCTTGTTATATTCGGGCGGGACCCAGTACTTC
TRBV6-1	.	TRBJ2-5	.	CASSGGAQETQYF	TGTGCCAGCAGTGGGGGAGCCCAAGAGACCCAGTACTTC
TRBV30	TRBD2	TRBJ2-7	.	CASTSAGGYEQYF	TGTGCCTCTACCTCAGCGGGAGGGTACGAGCAGTACTTC
TRBV2	TRBD1	TRBJ1-2	.	CASSEAPRGRGYTF	TGTGCCAGCAGTGAAGCGCCCAGGGGGCGCGGCTACACCTTC
TRBV14	.	TRBJ2-5	once	CASSQDRRYQETQYF	TGTGCCAGCAGCCAAGATCGACGGTACCAAGAGACCCAGTACTTC
TRBV6-6	.	TRBJ2-5	.	CASSYPGGAPGETQYF	TGTGCCAGCAGTTACCCCGGGGGAGCGCCAGGGGAGACCCAGTACTTC
TRBV7-8	.	TRBJ2-7	once	CASRRELEESYEQYF	TGTGCCAGCAGACGGGAGCTAGAAGAATCCTACGAGCAGTACTTC
TRBV28	.	TRBJ2-2	.	CASSLVARGNTGELFF	TGTGCCAGCAGTTTAGTTGCGCGGGGGAACACCGGGGAGCTGTTTTTT
TRBV7-2	.	TRBJ2-3	.	CASSRLGGSTDTQYF	TGTGCCAGCAGCCGCCTGGGCGGGAGCACAGATACGCAGTATTTT
TRBV28	TRBD2	TRBJ2-1	.	CASTLPGLAYNEQFF	TGTGCCAGCACCCTCCCGGGACTAGCCTACAATGAGCAGTTCTTC
TRBV5-1	.	TRBJ2-5	once	CASSPGVGGETQYF	TGCGCCAGCAGCCCAGGAGTAGGGGGGGAGACCCAGTACTTC
TRBV7-8	.	TRBJ2-1	.	CASSPLRNNEQFF	TGTGCCAGCAGCCCCTTGAGGAACAATGAGCAGTTCTTC
TRBV30	TRBD1	TRBJ1-2	once	CATNAGTATYGYTF	TGTGCCACCAATGCCGGGACAGCCACCTATGGCTACACCTTC
TRBV5-1	TRBD2	TRBJ2-1	once	CASSRGLAGGNEQFF	TGCGCCAGCAGCCGCGGACTAGCGGGAGGCAATGAGCAGTTCTTC
TRBV28	.	TRBJ1-4	.	CAIKIGGFGEKLFF	TGTGCCATCAAAATTGGGGGGTTCGGGGAAAAACTGTTTTTT
TRBV19	TRBD2	TRBJ2-7	.	CASSIAASGGYEQYF	TGTGCCAGTAGTATAGCAGCTAGCGGCGGCTACGAGCAGTACTTC
TRBV29-1	.	TRBJ2-7	.	CSVEKGQLEGEQYF	TGCAGCGTTGAGAAGGGACAGTTGGAGGGCGAGCAGTACTTC
TRBV11-3	.	TRBJ2-7	.	CASSFGQNYEQYF	TGTGCCAGCAGCTTTGGGCAGAACTACGAGCAGTACTTC
TRBV27	.	TRBJ1-1	.	CASSRDGWMNTEAFF	TGTGCCAGCAGTCGGGACGGGTGGATGAACACTGAAGCTTTCTTT
TRBV19	.	TRBJ2-7	.	CASSKAGTLPYEQYF	TGTGCCAGTAGTAAGGCGGGAACATTACCCTACGAGCAGTACTTC
TRBV5-1	TRBD2	TRBJ2-7	.	CASSRGTGGGLAGAYEQYF	TGCGCCAGCAGCCGAGGGACAGGGGGAGGACTAGCGGGAGCCTACGAGCAGTACTTC
TRBV6-6	TRBD2	TRBJ2-3	.	CASNKLAGRTDTQYF	TGTGCCAGCAATAAACTAGCGGGGAGGACAGATACGCAGTATTTT
TRBV28	.	TRBJ1-4	once	CASSSGTGATNEKLFF	TGTGCCAGCAGTTCCGGGACGGGTGCAACTAATGAAAAACTGTTTTTT
TRBV5-5	.	TRBJ2-2	once	CASGRDGANTGELFF	TGTGCCAGCGGACGGGACGGAGCGAACACCGGGGAGCTGTTTTTT
TRBV5-1	.	TRBJ2-7	.	CASRTGAGSYEQYF	TGCGCCAGCCGTACGGGGGCGGGCAGCTACGAGCAGTACTTC
TRBV19	TRBD1	TRBJ2-1	.	CASRWDRGVYNEQFF	TGTGCCAGTAGGTGGGACAGGGGCGTATACAATGAGCAGTTCTTC
TRBV6-6	.	TRBJ1-1	.	CASTSNRESEAFF	TGTGCCAGCACGTCAAACCGGGAGTCTGAAGCTTTCTTT
TRBV28	.	TRBJ1-1	.	CASSLQGGTEAFF	TGTGCCAGCAGTTTACAGGGAGGGACTGAAGCTTTCTTT
TRBV5-1	.	TRBJ2-2	once	CASSLPNTGELFF	TGCGCCAGCAGCTTACCGAACACCGGGGAGCTGTTTTTT
TRBV5-1	.	TRBJ1-4	.	CASSLGGPNEKLFF	TGCGCCAGCAGCTTGGGGGGCCCTAATGAAAAACTGTTTTTT
TRBV7-9	.	TRBJ1-2	.	CASSGRSRGYGYTF	TGTGCCAGCAGCGGACGGTCTAGGGGCTATGGCTACACCTTC
TRBV6-4	.	TRBJ2-1	.	CASSVDGYNEQFF	TGTGCCAGCAGTGTAGACGGTTACAATGAGCAGTTCTTC
TRBV5-1	.	TRBJ1-2	.	CASSLAGRRSYGYTF	TGCGCCAGCAGCTTGGCGGGGAGGAGGAGCTATGGCTACACCTTC
TRBV29-1	.	TRBJ2-7	.	CSVGESGPRYEQYF	TGCAGCGTTGGGGAATCGGGACCGCGCTACGAGCAGTACTTC
TRBV5-1	TRBD1	TRBJ2-3	once	CASSPDRGADTQYF	TGCGCCAGCAGCCCAGACAGGGGCGCAGATACGCAGTATTTT
TRBV28	.	TRBJ1-1	.	CASKVGPGMNTEAFF	TGTGCCAGCAAGGTGGGTCCCGGGATGAACACTGAAGCTTTCTTT
TRBV7-2	TRBD2	TRBJ2-7	.	CASSLGRKLADFSYEQYF	TGTGCCAGCAGCTTAGGGCGAAAACTAGCGGACTTCTCCTACGAGCAGTACTTC
TRBV9	.	TRBJ2-7	.	CASSVQDSYEQYF	TGTGCCAGCAGCGTACAGGACAGCTACGAGCAGTACTTC
TRBV5-4	.	TRBJ2-5	once	CASSRSRAEETQYF	TGTGCCAGCAGCCGAAGCCGGGCGGAAGAGACCCAGTACTTC
TRBV30	TRBD1	TRBJ1-3	.	CAWSQQIGQGVGNTIYF	TGTGCCTGGAGTCAGCAAATCGGACAGGGGGTTGGAAACACCATATATTTT
TRBV4-3	.	TRBJ2-7	.	CASSQNRDYEQYF	TGCGCCAGCAGCCAAAACAGGGACTACGAGCAGTACTTC
TRBV10-3	TRBD1	TRBJ1-5	.	CAISELDRGSQPQHF	TGTGCCATCAGTGAGCTGGACAGGGGCAGTCAGCCCCAGCATTTT
TRBV28	.	TRBJ2-1	.	CASRLLAGSYNEQFF	TGTGCCAGCAGATTGTTAGCCGGTTCCTACAATGAGCAGTTCTTC
TRBV5-1	TRBD1	TRBJ1-4	.	CASRGTGDEKLFF	TGCGCCAGCAGGGGGACAGGGGATGAAAAACTGTTTTTT
TRBV19	.	TRBJ1-1	.	CASTGGNTEAFF	TGTGCCAGTACCGGCGGGAACACTGAAGCTTTCTTT
TRBV28	.	TRBJ1-1	.	CASSPRAIMNTEAFF	TGTGCCAGCAGTCCACGGGCGATCATGAACACTGAAGCTTTCTTT
TRBV7-9	.	TRBJ2-7	.	CASSSTFLLSGSTFEQYF	TGTGCCAGCAGCTCAACCTTCTTACTGTCCGGGAGTACTTTCGAGCAGTACTTC
TRBV5-1	.	TRBJ1-3	.	CASSSGPSVGNTIYF	TGCGCCAGCAGCTCTGGACCGTCCGTTGGAAACACCATATATTTT
TRBV29-1	TRBD1	TRBJ2-3	.	CSVGGSGTGWSTDTQYF	TGCAGCGTGGGAGGATCGGGGACAGGTTGGAGCACAGATACGCAGTATTTT
TRBV28	TRBD1	TRBJ2-5	.	CASSIRTGEETQYF	TGTGCCAGCAGTATCCGGACAGGGGAAGAGACCCAGTACTTC
TRBV5-1	TRBD2	TRBJ2-1	.	CASSPRTSGRYPAYNEQFF	TGCGCCAGCAGCCCCCGGACTAGCGGGAGGTATCCGGCCTACAATGAGCAGTTCTTC
TRBV28	.	TRBJ2-7	.	CASSLGTNYEQYF	TGTGCCAGCAGTTTGGGGACCAATTACGAGCAGTACTTC